Listed here are 19 T cell receptor beta chains from one sample, sequenced in a study of T-cell memory formation after mild COVID-19. TCRdb ran MiXCR on the 5' RACE reads and lists one entry per CDR3 protein. This sample has about 400,000 distinct CDR3 sequences; roughly 14% occur once, and the top ten carry around a fifth. Sequenced input: PBMCs or a T cell subset sorted from them (not recorded which). The receptors stem from a man aged 18 to 30 who had mild COVID-19 (a few samples of this study predate the infection). Cell type and time point are not known.

This clonotype was seen a few times. The rearrangement uses TRBV29-1 and TRBJ2-3; D could derive from TRBD1 or TRBD2 (5 bases each). CDR3 length: 15 amino acids. Trimming pared 3 bases from V and 6 bases from J, leaving 19 bases between. Germline V gene data show CDR1 as SQVTM and CDR2 as ANQGSEA. CDR3 in amino acids: CSVEPGRGGYDTQYF. Written as DNA, the CDR3 is TGCAGCGTTGAGCCGGGACGGGGCGGGTATGATACGCAGTATTTT.

The rearrangement uses TRBV19 and TRBJ2-7; 8 bases fit TRBD1. The CDR3 contains 15 residues. Per the germline V gene, CDR1 is LNHDA and CDR2 is SQIVND (reference sequence). The junction had 12 bases not matched to a gene; V was cut back by 5 bases and J by 6 bases. CDR3: CASSPGQGVYGEQYF. The CDR3 nucleotides read TGTGCCAGTAGTCCCGGACAGGGTGTTTATGGCGAGCAGTACTTC.

This clonotype was seen a few times. This chain joins TRBV7-2 and TRBJ2-5; D call uncertain. V lost 5 bases to trimming and J lost 7 bases, with 11 bases between them. Germline CDR1 is SGHTA and CDR2 is FQGNSA. CDR3 length: 12 residues. CDR3 residues: CASSPRSGTQYF. DNA for the CDR3: TGTGCCAGCAGCCCGAGATCGGGGACCCAGTACTTC.

This clonotype was found many times. The genes are TRBV7-2 and TRBJ2-3; 8 bases line up with TRBD2. Unmatched junction bases numbered 3, after V lost 3 bases and J lost 4 bases. This CDR3 contains 14 residues. Per germline, CDR1 SGHTA and CDR2 FQGNSA. This CDR3 reads CASSFAGGSDTQYF. The CDR3 DNA is TGTGCCAGCAGCTTTGCGGGGGGTTCAGATACGCAGTATTTT.

This chain links TRBV2 with TRBJ1-1; a weak D match, TRBD1 (6 bases). Trimming shortened V by 2 bases and J by 1 base, and 8 bases separated the two germline ends. The CDR3 runs 14 residues. Germline CDR1 and CDR2: SNHLY and FYNNEI. DNA of the CDR3: TGTGCCAGCAGTGAACAGGGGCCGAACACTGAAGCTTTCTTT. It is translated as CASSEQGPNTEAFF.

This clonotype has ten or more counts. The rearrangement joins TRBV7-6 to TRBJ2-3; perhaps TRBD2 as D (6 bases). Germline values: CDR1 SGHVS, CDR2 FNYEAQ. The CDR3 length is 16 residues. Trimming stripped 5 bases from V and 2 bases from J, with 17 bases between. For the CDR3, the DNA is TGTGCCAGCAGCCGGACTATCCCTTCCACCACAGATACGCAGTATTTT. This codes for CASSRTIPSTTDTQYF.

The genes are TRBV6-5 and TRBJ1-1, with TRBD1 identical over 9 bases. Germline V lookup: CDR1 MNHEY, CDR2 SVGAGI. The CDR3 consists of 15 residues. The V and J ends lost 2 bases and 3 bases, in that order; junction bases with no gene match: 4. The CDR3 protein is CASSYGTGWDTEAFF. The CDR3 bases are TGTGCCAGCAGTTACGGGACAGGGTGGGACACTGAAGCTTTCTTT.

The chain employs TRBV4-2 and TRBJ2-5, with no clear D. Deletions cut 0 bases from V and 6 bases from J, with 11 bases between. CDR1 LGHNA and CDR2 YNFKEQ come from the germline V gene. The CDR3 extends over 14 amino acids. CDR3 sequence: CASSQDLVTQTQYF. The CDR3 region has the DNA TGTGCCAGCAGCCAAGACCTGGTCACACAGACCCAGTACTTC.

Only a few counts were recorded for this clonotype. The chain has TRBV6-5 and TRBJ2-5; 9 nucleotides align to TRBD2. V was clipped by 6 bases and J by 2 bases; unmatched bases: 7. Germline assignment: CDR1 MNHEY and CDR2 SVGAGI. The CDR3 covers 15 residues. CDR3 loop: CASSAGGPAQETQYF. CDR3 bases: TGTGCCAGCAGCGCGGGGGGGCCTGCACAAGAGACCCAGTACTTC.

The genes are TRBV12-3 or TRBV12-4 and TRBJ1-1, with D perhaps TRBD1 (6 bases). Trimming pared 1 base from V and 2 bases from J, leaving 14 bases between. CDR3 size: 16 residues. Written as DNA, the CDR3 is TGTGCCAGCAGTTTAGTAATGGGGGCCTTTAACACTGAAGCTTTCTTT. Encoded protein: CASSLVMGAFNTEAFF.

There are a few counts of this clonotype. This chain connects TRBV4-1 to TRBJ1-5; 7 nucleotides line up with TRBD1. This CDR3 contains 15 residues. V lost 1 base, J lost 5 bases, and 5 bases stayed unmatched. Looked up from germline, CDR1 is MGHRA and CDR2 is YSYEKL. The CDR3 protein is CASSQARTGDQPQHF. CDR3 coding DNA: TGCGCCAGCAGCCAAGCGCGAACAGGGGATCAGCCCCAGCATTTT.

In this sample, this clonotype turned up a few times. The chain links TRBV9 to TRBJ2-5; 8 nucleotides line up with TRBD2. The CDR3 is made up of 15 amino acids. Trimming removed 0 bases from V and 2 bases from J; junction bases left unmatched: 3. Germline lookup yields CDR1 SGDLS and CDR2 YYNGEE. CDR3 sequence reads: CASSVAAGGQETQYF. The CDR3, as DNA: TGTGCCAGCAGCGTAGCCGCGGGGGGTCAAGAGACCCAGTACTTC.

This clonotype was detected a few times. The chain carries TRBV6-2 or TRBV6-3 and TRBJ2-1; D is unresolved. V lost 6 bases, J lost 9 bases, and 12 bases lay in between. The CDR3 is 12 amino acids. Germline CDR1 MNHEY, CDR2 SVGEGT. The CDR3 nucleotides read TGTGCCAGCAGGGACCCCCTAGGTGAGCAGTTCTTC. It yields the protein CASRDPLGEQFF.

This clonotype was detected many times. The chain joins TRBV10-3 to TRBJ2-7, with D perhaps matching TRBD2 (6 bases). CDR3 length: 12 residues. Trimming stripped 5 bases from V and 6 bases from J, with 11 bases between. Germline V lookup: CDR1 ENHRY, CDR2 SYGVKD. The CDR3 here is CAISILGGEQYF. The CDR3 DNA sequence: TGTGCCATCAGTATCTTGGGGGGCGAGCAGTACTTC.

This clonotype has at least ten counts. The chain employs TRBV9 and TRBJ1-6; D not resolved. The germline V gene has CDR1 SGDLS and CDR2 YYNGEE. The V gene lost 0 bases and the J gene lost 10 bases, with 5 bases spanning the gap. CDR3 size: 12 residues. For the CDR3, the DNA is TGTGCCAGCAGCGTAGCTCAGTCACCCCTCCACTTT. Its translation is CASSVAQSPLHF.

This chain uses TRBV9 with TRBJ1-1, with 8 bases fitting TRBD1. The CDR3 runs 14 residues. V was pared by 3 bases and J by 3 bases, with 4 bases of the junction left unmatched. CDR1 and CDR2 from the germline V gene are SGDLS and YYNGEE. The CDR3 DNA reads TGTGCCAGCAGCGCAATACAGGGGGACACTGAAGCTTTCTTT. Translating it yields CASSAIQGDTEAFF.

This sequence joins TRBV7-9 and TRBJ2-7; tentative D call: TRBD1 (5 bases). Germline V lookup: CDR1 SEHNR, CDR2 FQNEAQ (reference sequence). This CDR3 has 14 amino acids. Trimming shortened V by 3 bases and J by 4 bases, and 13 bases separated the two germline ends. The DNA of the CDR3 is TGTGCCAGCAGCTTTTTTCAGGGTCCATACGAGCAGTACTTC. Protein: CASSFFQGPYEQYF.

The J gene is TRBJ2-7, the V gene TRBV7-3; 11 nucleotides align to TRBD1. Germline assignment: CDR1 SGHTA and CDR2 FQGTGA. The CDR3 runs 17 residues. Losses at the gene ends were 5 bases for V and 0 bases for J; bases not matched to a gene: 9. CDR3 protein: CASSACPGTGGSYEQYV. In DNA form, the CDR3 reads TGTGCCAGCAGCGCCTGCCCCGGGACAGGGGGCTCCTACGAGCAGTACGTC.

This clonotype was recorded a few times. The chain joins TRBV7-3 to TRBJ2-5; 13 nucleotides align to TRBD2. J was trimmed by 0 bases and V by 5 bases; bases with no gene match: 3. In germline, CDR1 is SGHTA, CDR2 FQGTGA. The CDR3 sequence is 16 residues long. This CDR3 is CASSLGTSGDQETQYF. The CDR3 nucleotides are TGTGCCAGCAGCCTCGGGACTAGCGGGGACCAAGAGACCCAGTACTTC.